The entry below gives a single T cell receptor beta chain sequence along with its context. These data belong to a study of blood T cell repertoires in COVID-19. Clones were sequenced by immunoSEQ multiplex PCR, and TCRdb holds only the in-frame ones, with some missing. Among about 110,000 clones listed, approximately 84% were seen once. The CDR3 totals 14 residues. CDR1 and CDR2 from the germline V gene are MGHDK and SYGVNS. Trimming took 3 bases from V and 3 from J; bases not matched to a gene: 1. The J gene is TRBJ1-5, the V gene TRBV25-1, with 8 bases fitting TRBD1. Sequencing was carried out using peripheral blood. This receptor was obtained from a human donor in a cohort sampled during active COVID-19. The chain's CDR3 is CASSETGVNQPQHF. The DNA for the CDR3 is TGTGCCAGCAGTGAGACAGGGGTCAATCAGCCCCAGCATTTT.